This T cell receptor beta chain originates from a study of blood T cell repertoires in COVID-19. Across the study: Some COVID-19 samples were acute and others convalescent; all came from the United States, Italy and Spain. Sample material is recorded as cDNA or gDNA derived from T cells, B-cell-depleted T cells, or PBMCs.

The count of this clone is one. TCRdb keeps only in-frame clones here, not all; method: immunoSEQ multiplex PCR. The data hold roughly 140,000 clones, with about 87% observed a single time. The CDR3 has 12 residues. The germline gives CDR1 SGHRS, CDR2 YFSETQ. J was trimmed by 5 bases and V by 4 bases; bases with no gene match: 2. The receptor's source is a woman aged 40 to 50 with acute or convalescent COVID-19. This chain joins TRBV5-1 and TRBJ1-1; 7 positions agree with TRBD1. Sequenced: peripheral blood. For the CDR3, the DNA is TGCGCCAGCAGCAGGGGGCGGACTGAAGCTTTCTTT. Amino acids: CASSRGRTEAFF.